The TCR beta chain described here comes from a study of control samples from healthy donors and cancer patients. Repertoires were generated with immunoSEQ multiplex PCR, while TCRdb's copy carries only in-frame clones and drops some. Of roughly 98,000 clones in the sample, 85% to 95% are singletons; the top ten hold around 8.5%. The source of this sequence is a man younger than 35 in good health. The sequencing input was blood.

The CDR3 is CASSEVAGNNEQFF. The CDR3 coding sequence is TGTGCCAGCAGCGAAGTAGCGGGTAACAATGAGCAGTTCTTC. V usage is TRBV3-1 (or the pseudogene TRBV3-2) and J usage is TRBJ2-1, with 7 bases identical to TRBD2. The CDR3 is 14 amino acids. V lost 5 bases to trimming and J lost 5 bases; unmatched junction nucleotides: 6. Germline values: CDR1 LGHDT, CDR2 YNNKEL (reference sequence).